One T cell receptor beta chain is described in this entry. This entry is derived from a study of regulatory T cells in long-lasting Graves disease. In building TCR beta libraries, iRepertoire HTBI primers were used together with Arm-PCR of CDR3 regions. A single record per CDR3 protein comes from TCRdb applying MiXCR to the multiplex PCR reads. The table has roughly 400,000 distinct CDR3 sequences, around 20% seen once. The CDR3 length is 15 residues. With 2 bases removed from V and 6 bases from J, the gap between germline ends came to 14 bases. Germline V CDR1 and CDR2: SGHDT, YYEEEE. As to time point: persistent/refractory GD, antithyroid drugs over 5 years with positive TRAb. PBMCs were the source of the RNA used for TCR sequencing.

The chain employs TRBV5-6 and TRBJ1-4; weak D call: TRBD1 (6 bases). This material consisted of peripheral blood mononuclear cells (PBMCs), taken when the disease was refractory, from a patient treated with antithyroid drugs. The clonotype comes from a female donor with Graves disease. CDR3 protein: CASSLITEGDEKLFF. CDR3 bases: TGTGCCAGCAGCTTAATCACCGAGGGGGATGAAAAACTGTTTTTT.